The rows below give T cell receptor beta chains drawn from one sample of a study of regulatory T cells in long-lasting Graves disease. TCRdb reprocessed the multiplex PCR reads via MiXCR and lists one record per CDR3 protein. The sample lists around 430,000 distinct CDR3 sequences; 20% to 25% were seen once. Sequencing was performed on peripheral blood mononuclear cells (PBMCs), taken when the disease was refractory, from a patient treated with antithyroid drugs. The receptors originated from a female donor with Graves disease. Both conserved end residues are part of each CDR3. D genes are given only for firm matches. Rows give clone size only sometimes, using once, few, many, or a class for an expanded clone.

D gene,clone size,J gene,V gene,CDR3 DNA,CDR3 protein
-,-,TRBJ1-2,TRBV9,TGTGCCAGCAGCCACGACAGATGGAGGAAAAACTATGGCTACACCTTC,CASSHDRWRKNYGYTF
TRBD2,-,TRBJ2-1,TRBV12-3/TRBV12-4,TGTGCCAGCAGTCCCACCGGGACTACATACAATGAGCAGTTCTTC,CASSPTGTTYNEQFF
-,many,TRBJ2-2,TRBV12-3/TRBV12-4,TGTGCCAGCAGTTTCCGGAACACCGGGGAGCTGTTTTTT,CASSFRNTGELFF
-,-,TRBJ2-5,TRBV5-1,TGCGCCAGCAGCTTGGATAGCAGGGCCCAAGAGACCCAGTACTTC,CASSLDSRAQETQYF
TRBD2,-,TRBJ2-3,TRBV2,TGTGCCACCGGAAACAGCGGGAGGGGCACAGATACGCAGTATTTT,CATGNSGRGTDTQYF
-,many,TRBJ1-2,TRBV28,TGTGCCAGCAGGGACTCGGGGGCTCGGATCCTTCACACCTTC,CASRDSGARILHTF
-,few,TRBJ1-5,TRBV7-2,TGTGCCAGCAGCTTAGCAGGGGGGAGCAGCAATCAGCCCCAGCATTTT,CASSLAGGSSNQPQHF
TRBD1,many,TRBJ1-5,TRBV28,TGTGCCAGCAGACGTATGGACAGGGTAAATCAGCCCCAGCATTTT,CASRRMDRVNQPQHF
-,few,TRBJ1-3,TRBV30,TGTGCCTGGAGATCCGGAAACACCATATATTTT,CAWRSGNTIYF
-,few,TRBJ1-1,TRBV29-1,TGCAGCGTTCAGAGGGGGGAGAACACTGAAGCTTTCTTT,CSVQRGENTEAFF
TRBD2,-,TRBJ2-7,TRBV5-1,TGCGCCAGCAGCGTAGCCCCTGTTGTGGCGGGGGGGTACGAGCAGTACTTC,CASSVAPVVAGGYEQYF
-,many,TRBJ2-7,TRBV7-2,TGTGCCAGCAGCCTCGGGACTGGATACTACGAGCAGTACTTC,CASSLGTGYYEQYF
-,many,TRBJ1-2,TRBV28,TGTGCCAGCAGCATCCTCTCCTGGGGGGCGCGGAGCTATGGCTACACCTTC,CASSILSWGARSYGYTF
-,-,TRBJ1-1,TRBV29-1,TGCAGCGTGCAGATGTTGGACACCATGAACACTGAAGCTTTCTTT,CSVQMLDTMNTEAFF
-,few,TRBJ1-5,TRBV7-2,TGTGCCAGCAGCTTAGATCATGAGGCCCCCCAGCATTTT,CASSLDHEAPQHF
TRBD1,few,TRBJ1-6,TRBV2,TGTGCCAGCAGGACAGGGCAAGAGGCACCCCTCCACTTT,CASRTGQEAPLHF